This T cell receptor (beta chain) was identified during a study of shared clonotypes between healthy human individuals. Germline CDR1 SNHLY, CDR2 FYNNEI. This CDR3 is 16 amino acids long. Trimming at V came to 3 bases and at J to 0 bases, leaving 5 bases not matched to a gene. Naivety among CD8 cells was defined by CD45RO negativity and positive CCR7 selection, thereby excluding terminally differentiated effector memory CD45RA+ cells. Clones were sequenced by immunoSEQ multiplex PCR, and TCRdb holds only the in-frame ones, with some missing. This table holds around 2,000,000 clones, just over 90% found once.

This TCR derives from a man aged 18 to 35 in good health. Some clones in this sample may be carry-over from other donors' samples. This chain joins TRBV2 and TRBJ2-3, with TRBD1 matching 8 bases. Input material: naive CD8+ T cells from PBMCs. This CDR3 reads CASSDLTGASTDTQYF. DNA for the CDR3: TGTGCCAGCAGTGACCTGACAGGGGCTAGCACAGATACGCAGTATTTT. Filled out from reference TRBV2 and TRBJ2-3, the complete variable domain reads EPEVTQTPSHQVTQMGQEVILRCVPISNHLYFYWYRQILGQKVEFLVSFYNNEISEKSEIFDDQFSVERPDGSNFTLKIRSTKLEDSAMYFCASSDLTGASTDTQYFGPGTRLTVL.